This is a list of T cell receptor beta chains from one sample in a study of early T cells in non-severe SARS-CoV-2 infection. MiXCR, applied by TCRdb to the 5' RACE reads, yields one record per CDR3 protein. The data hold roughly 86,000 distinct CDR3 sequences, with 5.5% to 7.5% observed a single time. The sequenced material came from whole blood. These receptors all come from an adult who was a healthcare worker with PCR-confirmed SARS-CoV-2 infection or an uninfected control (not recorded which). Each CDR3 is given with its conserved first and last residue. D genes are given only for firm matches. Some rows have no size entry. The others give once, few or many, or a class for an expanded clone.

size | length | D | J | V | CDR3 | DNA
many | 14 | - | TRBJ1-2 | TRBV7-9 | CASVSHGPNYGYTF | TGTGCCAGCGTATCTCACGGACCCAACTATGGCTACACCTTC
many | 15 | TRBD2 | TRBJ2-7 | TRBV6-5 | CASSLTSGGLGEQYF | TGTGCCAGCAGTTTAACTAGCGGGGGGTTAGGCGAGCAGTACTTC
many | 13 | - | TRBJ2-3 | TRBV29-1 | CSVEDYGAAGSHF | TGCAGCGTTGAAGATTATGGTGCAGCCGGAAGTCATTTT
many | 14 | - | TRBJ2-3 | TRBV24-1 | CATHAGQGTDTQYF | TGTGCCACCCACGCTGGCCAGGGCACAGATACGCAGTATTTT
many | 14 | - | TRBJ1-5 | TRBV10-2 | CASSRGGARQPQHF | TGCGCCAGCAGTCGCGGAGGGGCAAGGCAGCCCCAGCATTTT
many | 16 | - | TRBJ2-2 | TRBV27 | CASSFIGGAISGELFF | TGTGCCAGCAGTTTCATTGGGGGGGCGATTTCCGGGGAGCTGTTTTTT
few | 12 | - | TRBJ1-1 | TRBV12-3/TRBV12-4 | CASSTGRTEAFF | TGTGCCAGCAGCACAGGGAGAACTGAAGCTTTCTTT
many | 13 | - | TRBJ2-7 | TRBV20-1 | CSALWDGTFEQYF | TGCAGTGCACTCTGGGACGGTACTTTCGAGCAGTACTTC
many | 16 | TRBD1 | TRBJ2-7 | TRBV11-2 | CASKGQGGVPGYEQYF | TGTGCCAGCAAGGGACAGGGGGGGGTCCCGGGATACGAGCAGTACTTC
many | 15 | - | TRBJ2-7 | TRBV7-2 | CASSLDSRGSYEQYF | TGTGCCAGCAGCCTCGACAGCCGTGGCTCCTACGAGCAGTACTTC
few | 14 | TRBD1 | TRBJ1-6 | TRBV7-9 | CASSSGQVNSPLHF | TGTGCCAGCAGCTCCGGACAGGTGAATTCACCCCTCCACTTT
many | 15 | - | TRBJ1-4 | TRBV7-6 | CASSLFSRTGEKLFF | TGTGCCAGCAGCTTATTTAGCCGGACCGGTGAAAAACTGTTTTTT
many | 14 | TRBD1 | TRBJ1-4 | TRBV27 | CASRKTGGGEKLFF | TGTGCCAGCAGGAAGACAGGGGGAGGTGAAAAACTGTTTTTT
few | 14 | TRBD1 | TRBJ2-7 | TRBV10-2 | CASRRQGDSYEQYF | TGCGCCAGCAGAAGACAGGGGGATTCCTACGAGCAGTACTTC
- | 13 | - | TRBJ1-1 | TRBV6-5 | CASSYLRNTEAFF | TGTGCCAGCAGTTACCTACGGAACACTGAAGCTTTCTTT
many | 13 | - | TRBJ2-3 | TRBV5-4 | CASSKGGTDTQYF | TGTGCCAGCAGCAAGGGGGGCACAGATACGCAGTATTTT
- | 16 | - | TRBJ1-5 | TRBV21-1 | CASSKGKGQPNQPQHF | TGTGCCAGCAGCAAAGGGAAGGGACAACCAAATCAGCCCCAGCATTTT
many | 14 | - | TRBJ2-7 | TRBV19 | CASSWGESSYEQYF | TGTGCCAGTAGTTGGGGGGAGAGCTCCTACGAGCAGTACTTC
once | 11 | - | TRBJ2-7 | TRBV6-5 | CASSYRNEQYF | TGTGCCAGCAGTTACAGGAACGAGCAGTACTTC
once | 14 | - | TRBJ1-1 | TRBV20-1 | CSAYKQGLNTEAFF | TGCAGTGCTTACAAACAGGGACTGAACACTGAAGCTTTCTTT
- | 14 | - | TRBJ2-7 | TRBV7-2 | CASSRSMGGYEQYF | TGTGCCAGCAGCCGAAGCATGGGGGGCTACGAGCAGTACTTC
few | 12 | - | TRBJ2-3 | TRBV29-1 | CSGEQGTDTQYF | TGCAGCGGAGAACAGGGCACAGATACGCAGTATTTT
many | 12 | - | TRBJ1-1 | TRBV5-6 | CASSLYRLEAFF | TGTGCCAGCAGCTTGTATAGGTTGGAAGCTTTCTTT
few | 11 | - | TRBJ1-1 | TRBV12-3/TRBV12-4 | CASSFHSEAFF | TGTGCCAGCAGTTTTCACTCTGAAGCTTTCTTT
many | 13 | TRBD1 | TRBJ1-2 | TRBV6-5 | CASSPGGDYGYTF | TGTGCCAGCAGTCCAGGGGGCGACTATGGCTACACCTTC
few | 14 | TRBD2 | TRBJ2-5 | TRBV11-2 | CASSLSSGSETQYF | TGTGCCAGCAGCTTATCTAGCGGGTCTGAGACCCAGTACTTC
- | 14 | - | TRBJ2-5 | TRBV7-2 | CASSQDPRAETQYF | TGTGCCAGCAGCCAGGATCCCAGGGCGGAGACCCAGTACTTC
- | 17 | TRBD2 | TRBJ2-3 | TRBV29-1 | CSVEGLAGETGTDTQYF | TGCAGCGTTGAGGGTCTAGCGGGGGAGACAGGCACAGATACGCAGTATTTT
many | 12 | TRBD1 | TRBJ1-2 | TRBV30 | CAWSLTGDGYTF | TGTGCCTGGAGCTTGACAGGGGATGGCTACACCTTC
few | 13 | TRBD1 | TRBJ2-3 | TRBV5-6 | CASSPDRVDTQYF | TGTGCCAGCAGCCCCGACAGGGTTGATACGCAGTATTTT
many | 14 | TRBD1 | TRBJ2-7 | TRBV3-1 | CASSQAGGISEQYF | TGTGCCAGCAGCCAAGCAGGGGGCATTTCCGAGCAGTACTTC
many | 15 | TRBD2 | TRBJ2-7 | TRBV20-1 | CSASGGLAGTYEQYF | TGCAGTGCTAGTGGGGGACTAGCGGGAACTTACGAGCAGTACTTC
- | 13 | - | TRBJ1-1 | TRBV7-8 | CASSQQANTEAFF | TGTGCCAGCAGTCAACAGGCAAACACTGAAGCTTTCTTT
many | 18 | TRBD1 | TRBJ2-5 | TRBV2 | CASSESLGRRTGEETQYF | TGTGCCAGCAGTGAATCCCTTGGCCGTAGGACAGGAGAGGAGACCCAGTACTTC
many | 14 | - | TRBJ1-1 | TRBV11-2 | CASSLLSVNTEAFF | TGTGCCAGCAGCCTCCTCTCAGTGAACACTGAAGCTTTCTTT
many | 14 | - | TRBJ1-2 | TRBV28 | CASSLLGHRYGYTF | TGTGCCAGCAGTTTATTGGGACACCGCTATGGCTACACCTTC
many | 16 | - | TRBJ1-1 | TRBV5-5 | CASSLDLGASNTEAFF | TGTGCCAGCAGCTTGGACCTGGGGGCTTCGAACACTGAAGCTTTCTTT
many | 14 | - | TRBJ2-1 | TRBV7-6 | CASSPSEGYNEQFF | TGTGCCAGCAGCCCGTCGGAGGGCTACAATGAGCAGTTCTTC
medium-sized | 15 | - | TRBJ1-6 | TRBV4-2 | CASSQPGLQNSPLHF | TGTGCCAGCAGCCAACCGGGACTGCAAAATTCACCCCTCCACTTT
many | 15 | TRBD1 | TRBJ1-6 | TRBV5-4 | CASSLRQGTNSPLHF | TGTGCCAGCAGCTTGAGACAGGGAACTAATTCACCCCTCCACTTT